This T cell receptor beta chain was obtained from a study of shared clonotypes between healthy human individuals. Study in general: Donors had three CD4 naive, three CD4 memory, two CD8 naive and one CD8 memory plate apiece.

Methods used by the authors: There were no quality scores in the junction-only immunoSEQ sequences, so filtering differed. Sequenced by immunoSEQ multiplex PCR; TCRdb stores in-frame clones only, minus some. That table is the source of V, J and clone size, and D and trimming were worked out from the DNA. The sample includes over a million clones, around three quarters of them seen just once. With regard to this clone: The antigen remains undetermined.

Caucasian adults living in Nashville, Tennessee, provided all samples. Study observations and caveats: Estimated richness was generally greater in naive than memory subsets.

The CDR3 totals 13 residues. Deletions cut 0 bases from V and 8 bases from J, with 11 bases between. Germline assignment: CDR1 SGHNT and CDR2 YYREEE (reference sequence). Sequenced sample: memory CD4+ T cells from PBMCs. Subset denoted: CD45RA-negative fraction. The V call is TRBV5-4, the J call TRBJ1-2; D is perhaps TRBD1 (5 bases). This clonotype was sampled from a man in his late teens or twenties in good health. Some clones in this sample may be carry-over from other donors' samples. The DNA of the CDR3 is TGTGCCAGCAGCTTGGCAGGGCTGGGCGGCTACACCTTC. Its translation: CASSLAGLGGYTF.